The T cell receptor beta chain under discussion was sequenced for a study of blood T cell repertoires in COVID-19. Across the whole study: Italy, Spain and the United States were the sources of the convalescent and acute COVID-19 samples. In each case, the material was cDNA or gDNA derived from T cells, B-cell-depleted T cells, or PBMCs.

The length of the CDR3 is 13 residues. The V end lost 8 bases, the J end lost 3 bases, and 14 bases lay between the germline ends. Per germline, CDR1 MNHEY and CDR2 SMNVEV (reference sequence). The authors' processing: Estimation of nucleated cell counts relied on the amplification of reference gene primers. Some clones are missing from TCRdb's copy, which holds only in-frame ones; the method was immunoSEQ multiplex PCR. V and J calls plus clone size are reproduced from that table; the DNA served to infer D and trimming. This sample carries some 300,000 clones, approximately 88% of them seen once, and the ten largest clones take 5.5% to 8%.

The material sequenced was peripheral blood. The sequence was obtained from a woman aged 25 to 39 who had recovered from COVID-19. The chain combines TRBV27 with TRBJ2-7, with D tentatively TRBD2 (5 bases). CDR3 in DNA: TGTGCCAGCCGGAGGCTAGCCAGCTACGAGCAGTACTTC. It is translated as CASRRLASYEQYF.